This entry lists 9 T cell receptor beta chains sequenced from one sample in a study. TCRdb redid the calling of the 5' RACE reads with MiXCR, one entry per CDR3 protein. The data show fewer than 8,500 distinct CDR3 sequences, with 65% to 70% seen just once and about 4.5% held by the top ten. Source material: tumor-infiltrating naive CD4+ T cells sorted from the breast tumor. The subset denotes: naive CD4+ T cells, CD4+CD45RA+CD25-. The source of these receptors is a female donor with breast cancer.

The chain couples TRBV5-1 to TRBJ2-1, with 8 positions matching TRBD1. Trimming cost V 3 bases and J 6 bases; bases outside gene matches: 5. CDR3 length equals 14 residues. In germline, CDR1 is SGHRS, CDR2 YFSETQ. CDR3 bases: TGCGCCAGCAGCTCAGGACAGGGATCCAATGAGCAGTTCTTC. This sequence encodes CASSSGQGSNEQFF. Drawing the rest from reference TRBV5-1 and TRBJ2-1, the complete variable domain is KAGVTQTPRYLIKTRGQQVTLSCSPISGHRSVSWYQQTPGQGLQFLFEYFSETQRNKGNFPGRFSGRQFSNSRSEMNVSTLELGDSALYLCASSSGQGSNEQFFGPGTRLTVL.

The chain couples TRBV12-3 or TRBV12-4 to TRBJ1-6; a possible D gene is TRBD1 (5 bases). This CDR3 contains 14 residues. Trimming cost V 2 bases and J 8 bases, with 10 bases left between them. The CDR3 spells CASSLMGGYSPLHF. CDR3 sequence (DNA): TGTGCCAGCAGTTTAATGGGGGGATATTCACCCCTCCACTTT.

The V and J genes are TRBV20-1 and TRBJ2-5; TRBD2 matches 7 bases. The trim removed 5 bases at V and 5 bases at J, leaving 14 bases unmatched. Germline V gene sequence: CDR1 DFQATT, CDR2 SNEGSKA (reference sequence). The CDR3 is 15 residues long. The CDR3 nucleotides are TGCAGTGCTCGAGCCCTGACTAGCCCGGGGGAGACCCAGTACTTC. Protein sequence: CSARALTSPGETQYF.

The chain combines TRBV15 with TRBJ2-1; D is uncertain. The CDR3 extends over 12 amino acids. Germline V lookup: CDR1 LNHNV, CDR2 YYDKDF (reference sequence). V was shortened by 0 bases and J by 9 bases, with 6 bases between the two germline ends. CDR3 protein: CATSRDLIEQFF. CDR3 nucleotide sequence: TGTGCCACCAGCAGAGATTTAATTGAGCAGTTCTTC.

The V and J genes are TRBV5-1 and TRBJ2-5; TRBD2 matches at 7 bases. The CDR3 spans 14 residues. The junction had 4 bases not matched to a gene; V was cut back by 4 bases and J by 1 base. Germline V gives CDR1 SGHRS, CDR2 YFSETQ. The CDR3 DNA reads as TGCGCCAGCAGCCCCGGACTAGGCCAAGAGACCCAGTACTTC. It codes for CASSPGLGQETQYF.

The chain recombines TRBV20-1 with TRBJ1-1; maybe TRBD1 (6 bases). CDR1 and CDR2 (germline): DFQATT, SNEGSKA (reference sequence). The CDR3 is made up of 12 amino acids. V was trimmed by 6 bases and J by 4 bases, leaving 12 bases between them. In DNA form, the CDR3 reads TGCAGTGCAAACAGGGTGGGCACTGAAGCTTTCTTT. Translation gives CSANRVGTEAFF.

This chain uses TRBV7-9 with TRBJ1-2; tentative D call: TRBD1 (6 bases). V was pared by 5 bases and J by 7 bases, with 14 bases between. The CDR3 consists of 13 residues. Germline assignment: CDR1 SEHNR and CDR2 FQNEAQ (reference sequence). Written as DNA, the CDR3 is TGTGCCAGCAGCGTCGAACAGGGATTTGGCTACACCTTC. Amino acids: CASSVEQGFGYTF.

By share of the sample, this clonotype is medium-sized. V usage is TRBV5-1 and J usage is TRBJ2-7, with 13 nucleotides matching TRBD2. Germline values: CDR1 SGHRS, CDR2 YFSETQ. The CDR3 contains 16 residues. Losses at the gene ends were 0 bases for V and 5 bases for J; bases not matched to a gene: 5. In DNA, the CDR3 is TGCGCCAGCAGCTTGGATGGGACTAGCGGGACCCACGAGCAGTACTTC. It specifies CASSLDGTSGTHEQYF.

This chain joins TRBV20-1 and TRBJ2-1; 10 bases are a match to TRBD2. CDR3 length equals 15 residues. The J segment lost 7 bases and the V segment lost 1 base, leaving 7 bases of the junction unmatched. Germline CDR1 and CDR2: DFQATT and SNEGSKA (reference sequence). The CDR3 region is CSARVERGGRNEQFF. Written as DNA, the CDR3 is TGCAGTGCTAGAGTTGAGCGGGGGGGCAGAAATGAGCAGTTCTTC.